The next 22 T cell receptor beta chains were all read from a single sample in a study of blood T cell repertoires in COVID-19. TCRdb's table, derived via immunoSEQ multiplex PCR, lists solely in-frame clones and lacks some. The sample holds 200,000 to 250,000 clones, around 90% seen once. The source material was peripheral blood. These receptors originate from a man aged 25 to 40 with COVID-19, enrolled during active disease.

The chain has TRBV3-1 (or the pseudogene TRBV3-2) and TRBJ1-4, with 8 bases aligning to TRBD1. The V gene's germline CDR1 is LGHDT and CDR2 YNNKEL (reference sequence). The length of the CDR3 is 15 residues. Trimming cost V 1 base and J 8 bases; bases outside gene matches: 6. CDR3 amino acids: CASSQGGQGYEKLFF. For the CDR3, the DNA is TGTGCCAGCAGCCAAGGAGGACAGGGTTACGAAAAACTGTTTTTT.

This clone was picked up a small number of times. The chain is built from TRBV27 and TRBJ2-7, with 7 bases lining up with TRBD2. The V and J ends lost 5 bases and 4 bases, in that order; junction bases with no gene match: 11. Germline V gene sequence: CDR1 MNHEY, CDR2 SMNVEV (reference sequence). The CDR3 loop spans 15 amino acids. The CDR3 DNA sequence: TGTGCCAGCAGTCTCATGGGGGGGACCCTTTACGAGCAGTACTTC. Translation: CASSLMGGTLYEQYF.

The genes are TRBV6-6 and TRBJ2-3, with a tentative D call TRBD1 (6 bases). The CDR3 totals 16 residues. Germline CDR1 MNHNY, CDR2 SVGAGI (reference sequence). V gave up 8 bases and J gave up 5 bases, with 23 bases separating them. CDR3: CASYSRQAATVDTQYF. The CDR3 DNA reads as TGTGCCAGCTACTCGAGACAGGCCGCCACAGTAGATACGCAGTATTTT.

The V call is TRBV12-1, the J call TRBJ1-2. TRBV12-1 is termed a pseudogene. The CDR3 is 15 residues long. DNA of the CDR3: TGTGCCAGCAGCCTCCGACGGGAGTCTAACTATGGCTACACCTTC. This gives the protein CASSLRRESNYGYTF.

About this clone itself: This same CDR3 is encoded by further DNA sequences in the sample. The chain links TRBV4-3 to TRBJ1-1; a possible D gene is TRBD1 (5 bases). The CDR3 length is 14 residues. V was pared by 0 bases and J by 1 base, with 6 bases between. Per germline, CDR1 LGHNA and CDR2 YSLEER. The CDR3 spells CASSQDTGNTEAFF. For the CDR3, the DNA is TGCGCCAGCAGCCAAGATACAGGGAACACTGAAGCTTTCTTT.

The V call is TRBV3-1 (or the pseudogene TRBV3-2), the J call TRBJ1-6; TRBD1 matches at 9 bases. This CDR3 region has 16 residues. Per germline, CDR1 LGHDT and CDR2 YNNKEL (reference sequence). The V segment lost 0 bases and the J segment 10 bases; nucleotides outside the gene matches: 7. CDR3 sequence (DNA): TGTGCCAGCAGCCAAGACGGGGGACAGGGTAGGTCACCCCTCCACTTT. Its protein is CASSQDGGQGRSPLHF.

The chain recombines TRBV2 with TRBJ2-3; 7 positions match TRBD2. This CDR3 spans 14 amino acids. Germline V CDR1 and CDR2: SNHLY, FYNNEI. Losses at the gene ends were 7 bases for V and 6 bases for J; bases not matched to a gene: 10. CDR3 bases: TGTGCCAGCACGGCTAGCGGAATTTCGGATACGCAGTATTTT. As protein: CASTASGISDTQYF.

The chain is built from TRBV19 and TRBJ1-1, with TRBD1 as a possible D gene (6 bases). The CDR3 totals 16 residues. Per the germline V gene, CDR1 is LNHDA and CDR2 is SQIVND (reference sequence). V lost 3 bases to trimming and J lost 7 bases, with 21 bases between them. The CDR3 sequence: CASSIRGARLSNEAFF. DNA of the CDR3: TGTGCCAGTAGTATTCGGGGGGCGCGTCTGAGTAATGAAGCTTTCTTT.

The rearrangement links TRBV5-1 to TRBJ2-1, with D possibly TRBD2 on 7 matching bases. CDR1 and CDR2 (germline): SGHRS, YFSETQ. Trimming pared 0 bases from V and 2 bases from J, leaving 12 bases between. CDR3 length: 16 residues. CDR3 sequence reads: CASSLAAGATYNEQFF. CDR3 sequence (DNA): TGCGCCAGCAGCTTGGCCGCGGGGGCTACCTACAATGAGCAGTTCTTC.

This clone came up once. This chain's CDR3 is CASSLGAGEAHEQYF. The CDR3 coding sequence is TGTGCCAGCAGTTTGGGAGCGGGAGAGGCCCACGAGCAGTACTTC. This chain connects TRBV27 to TRBJ2-7, with TRBD2 matching 8 bases. V was pared by 3 bases and J by 5 bases, with 9 bases of the junction left unmatched. Per germline, CDR1 MNHEY and CDR2 SMNVEV (reference sequence). The CDR3 is 15 residues long.

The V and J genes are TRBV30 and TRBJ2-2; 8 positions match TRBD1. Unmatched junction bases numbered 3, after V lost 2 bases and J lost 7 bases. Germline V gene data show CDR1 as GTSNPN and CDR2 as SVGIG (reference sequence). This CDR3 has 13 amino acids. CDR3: CAWSSRGRGELFF. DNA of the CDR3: TGTGCCTGGAGTAGCAGGGGGCGCGGGGAGCTGTTTTTT.

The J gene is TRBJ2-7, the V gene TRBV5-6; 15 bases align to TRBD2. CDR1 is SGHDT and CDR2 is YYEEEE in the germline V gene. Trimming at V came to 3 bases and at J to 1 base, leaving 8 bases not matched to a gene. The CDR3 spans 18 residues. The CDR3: CASSSFGLAGGPSYEQYF. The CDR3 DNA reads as TGTGCCAGCAGCTCCTTTGGACTAGCGGGAGGGCCTTCCTACGAGCAGTACTTC. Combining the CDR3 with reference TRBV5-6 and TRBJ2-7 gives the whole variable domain DAGVTQSPTHLIKTRGQQVTLRCSPKSGHDTVSWYQQALGQGPQFIFQYYEEEERQRGNFPDRFSGHQFPNYSSELNVNALLLGDSALYLCASSSFGLAGGPSYEQYFGPGTRLTVT.

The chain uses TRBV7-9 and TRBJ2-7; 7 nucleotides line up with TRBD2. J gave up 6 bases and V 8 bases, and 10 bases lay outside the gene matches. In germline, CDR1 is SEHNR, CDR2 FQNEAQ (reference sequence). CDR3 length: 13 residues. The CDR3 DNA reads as TGTGCCAGCGAGGGCGGGGGAGCGCGCGAGCAGTACTTC. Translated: CASEGGGAREQYF. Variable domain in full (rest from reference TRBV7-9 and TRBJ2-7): DTGVSQNPRHKITKRGQNVTFRCDPISEHNRLYWYRQTLGQGPEFLTYFQNEAQLEKSRLLSDRFSAERPKGSFSTLEIQRTEQGDSAMYLCASEGGGAREQYFGPGTRLTVT.

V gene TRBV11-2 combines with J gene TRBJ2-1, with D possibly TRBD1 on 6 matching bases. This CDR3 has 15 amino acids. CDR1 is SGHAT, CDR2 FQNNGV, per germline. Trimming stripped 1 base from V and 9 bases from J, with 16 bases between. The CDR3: CASSLGPTGSTEQFF. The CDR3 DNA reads TGTGCCAGCAGCTTAGGTCCTACAGGGTCCACTGAGCAGTTCTTC.

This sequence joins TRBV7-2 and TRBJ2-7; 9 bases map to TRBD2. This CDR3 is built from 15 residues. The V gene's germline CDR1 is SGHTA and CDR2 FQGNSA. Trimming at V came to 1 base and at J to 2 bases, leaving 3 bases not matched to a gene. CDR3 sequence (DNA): TGTGCCAGCAGCTTAGAGGTAGCGGGGGCCTACGAGCAGTACTTC. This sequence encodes CASSLEVAGAYEQYF.

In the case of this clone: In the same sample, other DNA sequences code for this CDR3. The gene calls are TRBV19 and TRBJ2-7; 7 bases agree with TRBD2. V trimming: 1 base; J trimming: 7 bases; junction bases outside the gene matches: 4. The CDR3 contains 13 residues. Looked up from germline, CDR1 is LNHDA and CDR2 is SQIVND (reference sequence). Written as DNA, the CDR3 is TGTGCCAGTAGTATAGGACCGGGGGGAGAGCAGTACTTC. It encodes CASSIGPGGEQYF.

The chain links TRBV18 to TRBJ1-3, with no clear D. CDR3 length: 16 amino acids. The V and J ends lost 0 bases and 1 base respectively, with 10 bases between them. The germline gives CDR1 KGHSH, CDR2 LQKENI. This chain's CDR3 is CASSPPGGPSGNTIYF. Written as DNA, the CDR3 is TGTGCCAGCTCACCACCGGGAGGACCTTCTGGAAACACCATATATTTT. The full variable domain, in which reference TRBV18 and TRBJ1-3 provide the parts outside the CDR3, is NAGVMQNPRHLVRRRGQEARLRCSPMKGHSHVYWYRQLPEEGLKFMVYLQKENIIDESGMPKERFSAEFPKEGPSILRIQQVVRGDSAAYFCASSPPGGPSGNTIYFGEGSWLTVV.

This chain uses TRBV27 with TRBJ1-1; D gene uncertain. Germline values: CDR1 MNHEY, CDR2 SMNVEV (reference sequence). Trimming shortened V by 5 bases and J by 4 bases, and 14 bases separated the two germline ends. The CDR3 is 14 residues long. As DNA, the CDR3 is TGTGCCAGCAGTCCCGAATGGGGAGGCACTGAAGCTTTCTTT. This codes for CASSPEWGGTEAFF.

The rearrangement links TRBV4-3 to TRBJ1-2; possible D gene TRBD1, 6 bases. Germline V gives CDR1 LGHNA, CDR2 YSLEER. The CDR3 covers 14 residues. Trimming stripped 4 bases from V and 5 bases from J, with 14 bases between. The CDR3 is CASSPTGGSYGYTF. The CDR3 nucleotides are TGCGCCAGCAGCCCGACAGGTGGTTCTTATGGCTACACCTTC.

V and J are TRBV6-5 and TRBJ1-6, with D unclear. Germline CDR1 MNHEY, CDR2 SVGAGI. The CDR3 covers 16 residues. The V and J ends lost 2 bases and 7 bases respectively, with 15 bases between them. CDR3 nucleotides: TGTGCCAGCAGTTACACGGGGATTTATCCCAATTCACCCCTCCACTTT. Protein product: CASSYTGIYPNSPLHF.

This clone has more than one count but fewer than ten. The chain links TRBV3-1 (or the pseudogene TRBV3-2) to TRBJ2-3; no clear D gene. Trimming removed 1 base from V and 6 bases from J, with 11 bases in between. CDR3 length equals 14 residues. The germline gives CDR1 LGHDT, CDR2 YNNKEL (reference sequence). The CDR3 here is CASSQVSVRDTQYF. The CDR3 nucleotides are TGTGCCAGCAGCCAAGTCTCAGTGAGGGATACGCAGTATTTT.

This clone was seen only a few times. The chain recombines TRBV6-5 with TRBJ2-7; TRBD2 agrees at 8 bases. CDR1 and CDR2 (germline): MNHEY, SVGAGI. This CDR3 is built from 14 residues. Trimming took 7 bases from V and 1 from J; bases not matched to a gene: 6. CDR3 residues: CASKREGPSYEQYF. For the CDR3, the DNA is TGTGCCAGCAAACGGGAGGGCCCGTCCTACGAGCAGTACTTC.